This TCR beta chain derives from a study of blood T cell repertoires in COVID-19. Study at large: Both acute and convalescent COVID-19 samples were obtained from the United States, Italy and Spain.

Germline V gene sequence: CDR1 DFQATT, CDR2 SNEGSKA (reference sequence). V was shortened by 3 bases and J by 1 base, with 10 bases between the two germline ends. The CDR3 totals 15 residues. Participant ages covered about 18 to 95 years across 20 to 25 US areas. Cohort placement rested on clinical history that participants reported themselves. Authors' processing steps: Quantification of nucleated cells was approximated via reference gene primer amplification. Method: immunoSEQ multiplex PCR; TCRdb's copy keeps in-frame clones and lacks some. That table furnishes V, J and clone size, whereas the DNA furnished D and trimming. The profile covers fewer than 500,000 clones, with about 85% appearing a single time and almost 2% taken by the ten largest.

The chain uses TRBV20-1 and TRBJ1-6, with D possibly being TRBD1 (5 bases). The material sequenced was PBMCs or T cells enriched from blood (not recorded which). This clonotype originated in a woman aged 18 to 35 with acute COVID-19. The CDR3 is CSASRQFSYNSPLHF. DNA of the CDR3: TGCAGTGCTAGTCGACAGTTTTCCTATAATTCACCCCTCCACTTT.